The next 21 T cell receptor beta chains were all read from a single sample in a study of T cell repertoires in ileal Crohn's disease. Some clones are missing from TCRdb's copy, which holds only in-frame ones; the method was immunoSEQ multiplex PCR. The sample yields 13,000 or so clones, roughly 73% seen once. Time point defined: neoterminal ileum biopsy at postoperative endoscopy, about 6 months after surgery. The material sequenced was ileal tissue. The receptors were sampled from an adult with Crohn's disease.

The chain uses TRBV7-6 and TRBJ2-5; 8 bases fit TRBD2. The J segment lost 4 bases and the V segment lost 6 bases, leaving 13 bases of the junction unmatched. Germline-derived CDR1 and CDR2 are SGHVS and FNYEAQ. This CDR3 comprises 16 residues. Here the CDR3 reads CASRPTGGTRRETQYF. In DNA form, the CDR3 reads TGTGCCAGCAGACCCACGGGGGGGACACGGAGAGAGACCCAGTACTTC. The variable domain in full, with the rest retrieved from reference TRBV7-6 and TRBJ2-5, is GAGVSQSPRYKVTKRGQDVALRCDPISGHVSLYWYRQALGQGPEFLTYFNYEAQQDKSGLPNDRFSAERPEGSISTLTIQRTEQRDSAMYRCASRPTGGTRRETQYFGPGTRLLVL.

The rearrangement joins TRBV7-2 to TRBJ2-5, with TRBD1 identical over 7 bases. Unmatched junction bases numbered 14, after V lost 5 bases and J lost 5 bases. This CDR3 region has 16 residues. From germline, CDR1 is SGHTA and CDR2 FQGNSA. The CDR3: CASSPQFEGGRETQYF. CDR3 nucleotides: TGTGCCAGCAGCCCCCAATTTGAAGGGGGCCGGGAGACCCAGTACTTC.

This chain uses TRBV10-3 with TRBJ2-5; 8 bases fit TRBD2. Per germline, CDR1 ENHRY and CDR2 SYGVKD. V lost 6 bases and J lost 0; bases outside the gene matches: 3. This CDR3 is 14 amino acids long. The CDR3 sequence is CAISPGGYQETQYF. The DNA for the CDR3 is TGTGCCATCAGCCCGGGGGGGTACCAAGAGACCCAGTACTTC.

The gene calls are TRBV4-2 and TRBJ1-5; a weak D match, TRBD1 (5 bases). V dropped 0 bases and J dropped 2 bases, with 11 bases sitting between them. The CDR3 has 16 residues. Germline V gene data show CDR1 as LGHNA and CDR2 as YNFKEQ. DNA of the CDR3: TGTGCCAGCAGCCAAGAGATGGGGGGACGCAATCAGCCCCAGCATTTT. Translated, it gives CASSQEMGGRNQPQHF.

This clone rates as medium-sized. The chain joins TRBV7-9 to TRBJ1-2; D perhaps matches TRBD1 (5 bases). The CDR3 extends over 14 amino acids. With 5 bases removed from V and 6 bases from J, the gap between germline ends came to 16 bases. Germline V gene sequence: CDR1 SEHNR, CDR2 FQNEAQ (reference sequence). CDR3 in amino acids: CASSPRPGGNGYTF. The CDR3, as DNA: TGTGCCAGCAGCCCACGTCCGGGGGGGAATGGCTACACCTTC.

The V and J genes are TRBV6-5 and TRBJ2-7; 7 nucleotides align to TRBD1. CDR1 is MNHEY and CDR2 is SVGAGI in the germline V gene. J was trimmed by 7 bases and V by 5 bases; bases with no gene match: 5. The CDR3 length is 12 residues. This chain's CDR3 is CASSPTGREQYF. The CDR3 coding sequence is TGTGCCAGCAGTCCGACAGGGCGGGAGCAGTACTTC.

Sample share makes this clone medium-sized. The chain uses TRBV6-6 and TRBJ1-6; tentative D call: TRBD1 (6 bases). V gave up 2 bases and J gave up 13 bases, with 12 bases separating them. Per germline, CDR1 MNHNY and CDR2 SVGAGI (reference sequence). The CDR3 runs 13 residues. The CDR3 protein is CASSYANREPLHF. CDR3 bases: TGTGCCAGCAGTTACGCTAACAGGGAGCCCCTCCACTTT.

This chain uses TRBV6-4 with TRBJ2-1; 10 bases fit TRBD2. After removal of 5 bases from V and 10 bases from J, the junction contained 8 bases not matched to a gene. CDR1 is MRHNA and CDR2 is SNTAGT in the germline V gene. This CDR3 is built from 14 residues. In nucleotides, the CDR3 is TGTGCCAGCAGTCCTAGCGGGGGTCCGGGGGAGCAGTTCTTC. It codes for CASSPSGGPGEQFF.

This chain connects TRBV30 to TRBJ1-5; possible D gene TRBD1, 6 bases. The CDR3 runs 16 residues. The germline V and J ends were trimmed by 1 base and 0 bases, with 13 bases remaining between them. Germline V gene lookup returns CDR1 GTSNPN and CDR2 SVGIG (reference sequence). CDR3: CAWSDGRGLSNQPQHF. CDR3 bases: TGTGCCTGGAGTGACGGCAGGGGCCTTAGCAATCAGCCCCAGCATTTT.

The chain joins TRBV9 to TRBJ2-3; D perhaps matches TRBD2 (7 bases). Trimming took 4 bases from V and 3 from J, leaving 18 bases between them. This CDR3 is built from 16 residues. Germline V CDR1 and CDR2: SGDLS, YYNGEE. As DNA, the CDR3 is TGTGCCAGCAGCCTTAATCTACAGGGACTAACAGATACGCAGTATTTT. It yields the protein CASSLNLQGLTDTQYF.

The V and J genes are TRBV29-1 and TRBJ2-3, with D possibly matching TRBD2 (6 bases). The CDR3 extends over 11 amino acids. Germline values: CDR1 SQVTM, CDR2 ANQGSEA. The V gene lost 5 bases and the J gene lost 6 bases, with 9 bases spanning the gap. CDR3 amino acids: CSVKAGDTQYF. CDR3 in DNA: TGCAGCGTTAAGGCGGGGGATACGCAGTATTTT.

The chain is built from TRBV11-3 and TRBJ1-1, with 12 bases fitting TRBD1. In germline, CDR1 is SGHNT, CDR2 YENEEA. V was pared by 1 base and J by 1 base, with 4 bases of the junction left unmatched. CDR3 length: 17 residues. The CDR3 DNA follows: TGTGCCAGCAGCTTAGGGGGGACAGGGGGCGAGAACACTGAAGCTTTCTTT. Its translation: CASSLGGTGGENTEAFF.

The chain links TRBV25-1 to TRBJ2-5; no definite D call. V gave up 6 bases and J gave up 5 bases, with 13 bases separating them. Per the germline V gene, CDR1 is MGHDK and CDR2 is SYGVNS. The length of the CDR3 is 13 residues. CDR3 sequence (DNA): TGTGCCAGCAGCTTAGGCGGTAGGGAGACCCAGTACTTC. This sequence encodes CASSLGGRETQYF.

The chain couples TRBV19 to TRBJ1-1; 7 bases fit TRBD1. After removal of 5 bases from V and 1 base from J, the junction contained 13 bases not matched to a gene. CDR1 and CDR2 (germline): LNHDA, SQIVND (reference sequence). This CDR3 comprises 17 residues. The CDR3 nucleotides are TGTGCCAGTAGTGGGCGACAGGGCCTCCCTGAGAACACTGAAGCTTTCTTT. Translated: CASSGRQGLPENTEAFF.

The gene calls are TRBV5-1 and TRBJ2-2; 9 nucleotides match TRBD2. The V segment lost 1 base and the J segment 4 bases; nucleotides outside the gene matches: 2. This CDR3 has 15 amino acids. Germline V gene lookup returns CDR1 SGHRS and CDR2 YFSETQ. This CDR3 is CASSLISGGTGELFF. CDR3 sequence (DNA): TGCGCCAGCAGCTTGATTAGCGGGGGCACCGGGGAGCTGTTTTTT.

The rearrangement uses TRBV5-1 and TRBJ1-3, with D perhaps TRBD1 (5 bases). CDR1 SGHRS and CDR2 YFSETQ come from the germline V gene. The ends were cut back, 3 bases at V and 2 bases at J, with 12 bases in the middle. The CDR3 runs to 15 residues. The CDR3 reads CASSSSGGAGNTIYF. DNA of the CDR3: TGCGCCAGCAGCTCCTCAGGAGGGGCTGGAAACACCATATATTTT.

The chain recombines TRBV5-3 with TRBJ1-2; a weak D match, TRBD1 (6 bases). TRBV5-3 counts as an open reading frame of uncertain function. V lost 8 bases and J 6 bases, leaving 23 bases between the germline ends. The CDR3 is 15 amino acids. CDR3 sequence: CASSRGAANLDGYTF. DNA of the CDR3: TGTGCCAGCAGCCGGGGGGCGGCCAACCTTGATGGCTACACCTTC.

This chain uses TRBV5-4 with TRBJ1-4; D call uncertain. CDR1 and CDR2 (germline): SGHNT, YYREEE (reference sequence). The CDR3 extends over 16 amino acids. V was pared by 4 bases and J by 2 bases, with 15 bases between. CDR3 bases: TGTGCCAGCAGCCCGGGGATAGGGTTGACTAATGAAAAACTGTTTTTT. This codes for CASSPGIGLTNEKLFF.

The V gene is TRBV10-2, the J gene TRBJ2-2; 9 positions match TRBD2. This CDR3 is 14 amino acids long. The germline CDR1 and CDR2 sequences are WSHSY and SAAADI. Losses at the gene ends were 10 bases for V and 1 base for J; bases not matched to a gene: 4. CDR3 residues: CATQTSGNTGELFF. CDR3 DNA sequence: TGCGCCACCCAGACTAGCGGGAACACCGGGGAGCTGTTTTTT.

This clone was detected only once. This may be a read error, as it is one base from a much larger clone. Other DNA variants within this sample encode the same CDR3. The rearrangement links TRBV14 to TRBJ1-2; D is ambiguous. The CDR3 totals 12 residues. The germline V gene has CDR1 SGHDN and CDR2 FVKESK. V gave up 1 base and J gave up 5 bases, with 5 bases separating them. The CDR3 is CASSQGGYGYTF. CDR3 nucleotides: TGTGCCAGCAGCCAAGGAGGGTATGGCTACACCTTC.

The chain is built from TRBV4-2 and TRBJ2-7, with 13 bases aligning to TRBD2. J gave up 7 bases and V 4 bases, and 16 bases lay outside the gene matches. The length of the CDR3 is 18 residues. Germline CDR1 LGHNA, CDR2 YNFKEQ. CDR3 protein: CASSLNTGTSGNLGEQYF. The CDR3 DNA sequence: TGTGCCAGCAGCCTCAATACCGGGACTAGCGGGAACTTGGGAGAGCAGTACTTC.